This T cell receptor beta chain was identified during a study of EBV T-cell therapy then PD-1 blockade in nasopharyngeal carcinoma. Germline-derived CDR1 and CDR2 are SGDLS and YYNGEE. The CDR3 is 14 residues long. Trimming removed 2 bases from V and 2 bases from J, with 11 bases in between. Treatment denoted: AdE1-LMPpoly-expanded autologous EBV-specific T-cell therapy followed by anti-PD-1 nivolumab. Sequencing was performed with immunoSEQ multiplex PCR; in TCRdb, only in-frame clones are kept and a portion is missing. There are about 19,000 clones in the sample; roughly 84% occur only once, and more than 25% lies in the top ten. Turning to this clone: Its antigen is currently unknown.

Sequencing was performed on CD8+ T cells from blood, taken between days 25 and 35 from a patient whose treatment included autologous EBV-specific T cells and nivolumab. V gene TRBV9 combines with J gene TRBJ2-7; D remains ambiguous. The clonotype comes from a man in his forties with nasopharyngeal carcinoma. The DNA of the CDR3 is TGTGCCAGCAGCGTCGGAGTAACGGCCTACGAGCAGTACTTC. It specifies CASSVGVTAYEQYF. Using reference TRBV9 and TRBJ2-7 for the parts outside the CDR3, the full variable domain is DSGVTQTPKHLITATGQRVTLRCSPRSGDLSVYWYQQSLDQGLQFLIQYYNGEERAKGNILERFSAQQFPDLHSELNLSSLELGDSALYFCASSVGVTAYEQYFGPGTRLTVT.